This T cell receptor beta chain comes out of a study of blood T cell repertoires in COVID-19. Overall study context: Sites across the United States, Italy and Spain contributed samples from acute and convalescent COVID-19. Sources were T cells, B-cell-depleted T cells, or PBMCs; the material itself was cDNA or gDNA.

Method: immunoSEQ multiplex PCR; TCRdb's copy keeps in-frame clones and lacks some. The sample records about 300,000 clones, 80% to 90% being singletons. The origin of this receptor is a man between 18 and 35 years old who had recovered from COVID-19. The sample was peripheral blood.

The CDR3 bases are TGTGCCAGCAGCTTACTCCTCGGGACAAAGAACACTGAAGCTTTCTTT. This translates into CASSLLLGTKNTEAFF. The genes are TRBV13 and TRBJ1-1, with D possibly matching TRBD1 (6 bases). Germline V gene lookup returns CDR1 PRHDT and CDR2 FYEKMQ (reference sequence). The CDR3 spans 16 residues. With 2 bases removed from V and 1 base from J, the gap between germline ends came to 14 bases.